This T cell receptor beta chain was captured by sequencing in a study of identical twins. Study results and caveats: Invariant populations such as MAIT and iNKT cells could partly muddle zero-insertion analyses. While abundant cord blood beta clonotypes carried fewer insertions, memory repertoires showed no such pattern. Out-of-frame alpha sequences that twins shared showed excess low generation probability.

To note about this clonotype: As yet, its antigen is unknown.

Each CDR3 protein is one row after TCRdb ran MiXCR on the 5' RACE reads. The table lists about 660,000 distinct CDR3 sequences, 8.5% to 9% of them singletons. CDR3 length equals 15 residues. V lost 8 bases, J lost 6 bases, and 8 bases stayed unmatched. Germline V lookup: CDR1 LGHNA, CDR2 YNFKEQ. This same sample was also part of a study on yellow fever vaccine responses in identical twins.

Sequences were obtained from PBMCs. The TCR was taken from a young woman in good health. The V call is TRBV4-2, the J call TRBJ2-2, with 11 bases that match TRBD2. The CDR3 nucleotides read TGTGCCAGCGGGGTAGCGGGAGGGCCGGCCGGGGAGCTGTTTTTT. Its protein is CASGVAGGPAGELFF.